The 7 T cell receptor beta chains presented below share a single source sample, sequenced in a study of blood T cell repertoires in COVID-19. Generated by immunoSEQ multiplex PCR, the TCRdb table keeps only in-frame clones and is missing some. Here the sample spans 100,000 to 150,000 clones, more than 70% being singletons. Sequencing was carried out using peripheral blood. The source of these receptors is a man in his 60s with acute or convalescent COVID-19.

The sample holds one count of this clone. The J gene is TRBJ1-2, the V gene TRBV19; 7 bases align to TRBD1. Germline V lookup: CDR1 LNHDA, CDR2 SQIVND (reference sequence). The ends lost 0 bases at V and 8 bases at J; junction bases unmatched: 12. The CDR3 covers 16 residues. CDR3 nucleotide sequence: TGTGCCAGTAGTATAGATTCCACCTCGACAGGGCCGGGCTACACCTTC. Translating it yields CASSIDSTSTGPGYTF. The whole variable domain, remainder taken from reference TRBV19 and TRBJ1-2, is DGGITQSPKYLFRKEGQNVTLSCEQNLNHDAMYWYRQDPGQGLRLIYYSQIVNDFQKGDIAEGYSVSREKKESFPLTVTSAQKNPTAFYLCASSIDSTSTGPGYTFGSGTRLTVV.

This chain joins TRBV5-1 and TRBJ2-7; TRBD2 agrees at 8 bases. Germline-derived CDR1 and CDR2 are SGHRS and YFSETQ. CDR3 length: 15 residues. The V and J ends lost 3 bases and 2 bases, in that order; junction bases with no gene match: 7. CDR3 amino acids: CASSSRLAGPYEQYF. Written as DNA, the CDR3 is TGCGCCAGCAGCTCGAGGTTAGCGGGACCCTACGAGCAGTACTTC.

The chain recombines TRBV12-3 or TRBV12-4 with TRBJ1-4; D not resolved. With 3 bases removed from V and 14 bases from J, the gap between germline ends came to 13 bases. This CDR3 spans 12 amino acids. In DNA, the CDR3 is TGTGCCAGCAGTTTTAACCCGAGTCGTCTGTTTTTT. Encoded protein: CASSFNPSRLFF.

This rearrangement joins TRBV19 to TRBJ2-7, with D maybe TRBD1 (6 bases). CDR1 LNHDA and CDR2 SQIVND come from the germline V gene (reference sequence). There are 18 residues in the CDR3. Trimming took 3 bases from V and 0 from J, leaving 21 bases between them. The CDR3 protein is CASSIRISPQGSSYEQYF. The CDR3 DNA follows: TGTGCCAGTAGTATTCGTATTAGCCCCCAGGGGAGCTCCTACGAGCAGTACTTC.

The V and J genes are TRBV4-1 and TRBJ1-2; D is undetermined. The CDR3 is 15 residues long. CDR1 MGHRA and CDR2 YSYEKL come from the germline V gene. V was cut by 5 bases and J by 5 bases, with 18 bases left in between. This CDR3 is CASSARAPAGYGYTF. In DNA, the CDR3 is TGCGCCAGCAGCGCACGGGCCCCGGCGGGGTATGGCTACACCTTC.

The CDR3 is CASSKTEGVSSGNTIYF. CDR3 coding DNA: TGTGCCAGCAGCAAAACTGAGGGCGTAAGCTCTGGAAACACCATATATTTT. The chain employs TRBV9 and TRBJ1-3; no firm D call. Trimming took off 4 bases at V and 0 bases at J, with 17 bases between the two ends. Germline loops: CDR1 SGDLS, CDR2 YYNGEE. The CDR3 sequence is 17 residues long. Variable domain in full (rest from reference TRBV9 and TRBJ1-3): DSGVTQTPKHLITATGQRVTLRCSPRSGDLSVYWYQQSLDQGLQFLIQYYNGEERAKGNILERFSAQQFPDLHSELNLSSLELGDSALYFCASSKTEGVSSGNTIYFGEGSWLTVV.

CDR3 coding DNA: TGCGCCAGCAGCCAAGATATCAGGGTTAACTATGGCTACACCTTC. It encodes CASSQDIRVNYGYTF. The chain joins TRBV4-1 to TRBJ1-2, with TRBD1 as a possible D gene (5 bases). This CDR3 spans 15 amino acids. The germline V gene has CDR1 MGHRA and CDR2 YSYEKL. Trimming shortened V by 0 bases and J by 1 base, and 9 bases separated the two germline ends.